Following are 29 T cell receptor beta chains from one sample sequenced in a study of patients and donors after allogeneic stem cell transplantation. One entry per CDR3 protein results from TCRdb running MiXCR on the RT-PCR reads. In the table there are over 350,000 distinct CDR3 sequences, about a sixth of which are singletons. The specimen was blood, either unsorted or a sorted T cell fraction (not recorded which). Receptors were obtained from a human donor who was either an allogeneic HSCT recipient or a stem cell or donor lymphocyte infusion donor (not recorded which). It is not recorded whose cells these are; they may come from a transplant donor.

This clonotype was seen more than once but under ten times. This chain uses TRBV6-2 or TRBV6-3 with TRBJ2-1, with no clear D. CDR1 and CDR2 from the germline V gene are MNHEY and SVGEGT. The CDR3 consists of 14 residues. V shed 0 bases and J shed 6 bases, with 9 bases lying between them. The CDR3 sequence: CASSYSWNGNEQFF. As DNA, the CDR3 is TGTGCCAGCAGTTACTCGTGGAATGGCAATGAGCAGTTCTTC.

The J gene is TRBJ2-2, the V gene TRBV15; D possibly corresponds to TRBD1 (5 bases). The germline gives CDR1 LNHNV, CDR2 YYDKDF (reference sequence). Trimming took off 1 base at V and 1 base at J, with 10 bases between the two ends. The CDR3 loop spans 16 amino acids. CDR3 loop: CATSRARRENTGELFF. CDR3 nucleotides: TGTGCCACCAGCAGAGCTCGCAGGGAGAACACCGGGGAGCTGTTTTTT.

This clonotype was seen only a few times. This chain connects TRBV7-3 to TRBJ1-1; 11 bases align to TRBD1. Germline values: CDR1 SGHTA, CDR2 FQGTGA. The length of the CDR3 is 12 residues. The V gene end was trimmed by 5 bases and the J gene end by 11 bases; junction bases not matched to a gene: 4. CDR3 nucleotide sequence: TGTGCCAGCAGCCCCGGGACAGGGGGGGCTTTCTTT. Translating it yields CASSPGTGGAFF. The full variable domain, rest sourced from reference TRBV7-3 and TRBJ1-1, is GAGVSQTPSNKVTEKGKYVELRCDPISGHTALYWYRQSLGQGPEFLIYFQGTGAADDSGLPNDRFFAVRPEGSVSTLKIQRTERGDSAVYLCASSPGTGGAFFGQGTRLTVV.

This clonotype came up a few times. The chain couples TRBV29-1 to TRBJ2-6, with D maybe TRBD2 (5 bases). Trimming pared 0 bases from V and 2 bases from J, leaving 14 bases between. Germline-derived CDR1 and CDR2 are SQVTM and ANQGSEA. The CDR3 has 17 residues. The CDR3 loop is CSVEDRDKKTGANVLTF. In nucleotides, the CDR3 is TGCAGCGTTGAAGATCGGGATAAGAAGACTGGGGCCAACGTCCTGACTTTC.

This clonotype showed up just once. The J gene is TRBJ2-5, the V gene TRBV24-1; the D gene is possibly TRBD2 (6 bases). Germline V CDR1 and CDR2: KGHDR, SFDVKD. Trimming shortened V by 9 bases and J by 5 bases, and 9 bases separated the two germline ends. This CDR3 contains 11 residues. The CDR3 spells CATGAGETQYF. CDR3 nucleotides: TGTGCCACCGGGGCGGGGGAGACCCAGTACTTC.

There are a few counts of this clonotype. The gene calls are TRBV15 and TRBJ2-1, with 9 bases aligning to TRBD1. The V and J ends lost 3 bases and 12 bases, in that order; junction bases with no gene match: 12. CDR1 is LNHNV, CDR2 YYDKDF, per germline (reference sequence). The CDR3 has 15 amino acids. The CDR3 bases are TGTGCCACCAGCAGCTGGACAGGGGTCCTACGGGGGCAGTTCTTC. Encoded protein: CATSSWTGVLRGQFF.

This clonotype was seen ten or more times. The chain employs TRBV12-3 or TRBV12-4 and TRBJ2-3, with 12 bases aligning to TRBD2. With V trimmed by 5 bases and J by 1 base, 1 base remained unmatched. The CDR3 sequence is 15 residues long. CDR3 loop: CASSRTSGGTDTQYF. The CDR3 bases are TGTGCCAGCAGTCGGACTAGCGGGGGCACAGATACGCAGTATTTT.

The rearrangement uses TRBV7-2 and TRBJ2-7; the D gene is possibly TRBD2 (5 bases). V lost 3 bases and J lost 1, with 16 bases in between. The CDR3 has 16 residues. The V gene's germline CDR1 is SGHTA and CDR2 FQGNSA. The CDR3 loop is CASSFLSGTISYEQYF. The CDR3 nucleotides read TGTGCCAGCAGCTTTCTGTCGGGAACAATATCCTACGAGCAGTACTTC.

The chain joins TRBV10-3 to TRBJ2-3; a weak D match, TRBD1 (5 bases). V was pared by 10 bases and J by 1 base, with 15 bases between. Per the germline V gene, CDR1 is ENHRY and CDR2 is SYGVKD. The CDR3 loop spans 14 amino acids. The CDR3 sequence: CATRTRVGTDTQYF. CDR3 bases: TGTGCCACTAGGACCAGGGTGGGCACAGATACGCAGTATTTT.

The J gene is TRBJ1-3, the V gene TRBV11-2; D ambiguous. Trimming took 6 bases from V and 2 from J, leaving 8 bases between them. The CDR3 covers 13 residues. The germline V gene has CDR1 SGHAT and CDR2 FQNNGV. The CDR3 DNA reads as TGTGCCAGCAGGCTGCCGGCTGGAAACACCATATATTTT. The encoded protein is CASRLPAGNTIYF. Combining the CDR3 with reference TRBV11-2 and TRBJ1-3 gives the whole variable domain EAGVAQSPRYKIIEKRQSVAFWCNPISGHATLYWYQQILGQGPKLLIQFQNNGVVDDSQLPKDRFSAERLKGVDSTLKIQPAKLEDSAVYLCASRLPAGNTIYFGEGSWLTVV.

The genes are TRBV13 and TRBJ1-2, with a tentative D call TRBD1 (5 bases). In germline, CDR1 is PRHDT, CDR2 FYEKMQ (reference sequence). V was cut by 5 bases and J by 2 bases, with 15 bases left in between. The CDR3 runs 15 residues. This chain's CDR3 is CASSAGGTPNYGYTF. In nucleotides, the CDR3 is TGTGCCAGCAGCGCCGGGGGGACCCCGAACTATGGCTACACCTTC.

This chain connects TRBV20-1 to TRBJ1-3; D is uncertain. Trimming left V 3 bases short and J 0 bases short, with 12 bases between. CDR3 length: 15 residues. The germline CDR1 and CDR2 sequences are DFQATT and SNEGSKA (reference sequence). CDR3 amino acids: CSASSPRSSGNTIYF. The CDR3 DNA reads TGCAGTGCTAGCAGCCCCAGGAGCTCTGGAAACACCATATATTTT.

In this sample, this clonotype turned up a few times. The V and J genes are TRBV12-3 or TRBV12-4 and TRBJ1-2; 7 nucleotides align to TRBD1. Trimming cost V 1 base and J 4 bases; bases outside gene matches: 9. The CDR3 extends over 16 amino acids. The CDR3 DNA sequence: TGTGCCAGCAGTTTAGTGACGCAGGGGGACGTCTATGGCTACACCTTC. Protein: CASSLVTQGDVYGYTF.

The chain joins TRBV29-1 to TRBJ1-5; D gene ambiguous. Looked up from germline, CDR1 is SQVTM and CDR2 is ANQGSEA. There are 13 residues in the CDR3. The ends were cut back, 4 bases at V and 0 bases at J, with 7 bases in the middle. The CDR3 bases are TGCAGCGTTGGGGGTTATAGCAATCAGCCCCAGCATTTT. This codes for CSVGGYSNQPQHF.

The CDR3 here is CASTRRDRVLEQYF. The CDR3 region has the DNA TGTGCCAGCACTCGCCGGGACAGGGTTCTGGAGCAGTACTTC. V usage is TRBV6-2 or TRBV6-3 and J usage is TRBJ2-7, with 9 bases that match TRBD1. The germline gives CDR1 MNHEY, CDR2 SVGEGT. This CDR3 spans 14 amino acids. After removal of 7 bases from V and 7 bases from J, the junction contained 11 bases not matched to a gene.

The table lists this clonotype with a few counts. CDR3 residues: CASSLGPWNEQFF. CDR3 nucleotide sequence: TGCGCCAGCAGCTTAGGACCTTGGAATGAGCAGTTCTTC. The rearrangement joins TRBV5-1 to TRBJ2-1, with D hard to call. Trimming took 2 bases from V and 7 from J, leaving 10 bases between them. Per germline, CDR1 SGHRS and CDR2 YFSETQ. This CDR3 region has 13 residues.

The chain has TRBV15 and TRBJ2-3; D could derive from TRBD1 or TRBD2 (6 bases each). The V end was cut by 3 bases, the J end by 1 base, with 14 bases between. CDR3 length: 16 amino acids. The germline V gene has CDR1 LNHNV and CDR2 YYDKDF (reference sequence). Written as DNA, the CDR3 is TGTGCCACCAGCAGGGCCGGGGGCGATGGCACAGATACGCAGTATTTT. Residues: CATSRAGGDGTDTQYF.

This clonotype has only a few counts. This chain uses TRBV12-3 or TRBV12-4 with TRBJ2-1, with TRBD2 as a possible D gene (5 bases). The CDR3 spans 13 residues. With 7 bases removed from V and 10 bases from J, the gap between germline ends came to 17 bases. CDR3 nucleotides: TGTGCCAGCACTCGGTCCGGCGGGTGGGAGCAGTTCTTC. This translates into CASTRSGGWEQFF.

V gene TRBV13 combines with J gene TRBJ2-5; no clear D. The germline CDR1 and CDR2 sequences are PRHDT and FYEKMQ (reference sequence). Trimming stripped 6 bases from V and 2 bases from J, with 13 bases between. The CDR3 has 14 residues. The CDR3 DNA follows: TGTGCCAGCAGTCAGTGGACGCGGCAAGAGACCCAGTACTTC. Amino acids: CASSQWTRQETQYF.

V and J are TRBV19 and TRBJ2-2, with unresolved D. Germline-derived CDR1 and CDR2 are LNHDA and SQIVND (reference sequence). Trimming pared 5 bases from V and 5 bases from J, leaving 6 bases between. The CDR3 has 12 amino acids. The CDR3 sequence is CASSAETGELFF. CDR3 in DNA: TGTGCCAGTAGTGCGGAAACCGGGGAGCTGTTTTTT. The whole variable domain, remainder taken from reference TRBV19 and TRBJ2-2, is DGGITQSPKYLFRKEGQNVTLSCEQNLNHDAMYWYRQDPGQGLRLIYYSQIVNDFQKGDIAEGYSVSREKKESFPLTVTSAQKNPTAFYLCASSAETGELFFGEGSRLTVL.

The DNA of the CDR3 is TGTGCCAGCAGAGCCGGGACAGACCTCTCCTACGAGCAGTACTTC. The encoded protein is CASRAGTDLSYEQYF. This chain links TRBV5-6 with TRBJ2-7, with TRBD1 matching over 7 bases. This CDR3 has 15 residues. After removal of 5 bases from V and 0 bases from J, the junction contained 8 bases not matched to a gene. Germline V CDR1 and CDR2: SGHDT, YYEEEE. The variable domain in full, completed from reference TRBV5-6 and TRBJ2-7, reads DAGVTQSPTHLIKTRGQQVTLRCSPKSGHDTVSWYQQALGQGPQFIFQYYEEEERQRGNFPDRFSGHQFPNYSSELNVNALLLGDSALYLCASRAGTDLSYEQYFGPGTRLTVT.

This clonotype was counted only a few times. The chain uses TRBV3-1 and TRBJ2-2, with D possibly matching TRBD2 (6 bases). V lost 0 bases and J 5 bases, leaving 10 bases between the germline ends. The CDR3 loop spans 15 amino acids. Germline lookup yields CDR1 LGHDT and CDR2 YNNKEL (reference sequence). CDR3 region: CASSQDGSLTGELFF. Here the CDR3 DNA reads TGTGCCAGCAGCCAAGACGGGAGTCTGACCGGGGAGCTGTTTTTT.

The chain is built from TRBV12-3 or TRBV12-4 and TRBJ1-1; tentatively, D is TRBD1 (5 bases). V lost 5 bases to trimming and J lost 5 bases, with 18 bases between them. The length of the CDR3 is 15 residues. The CDR3 spells CASSPLGGARTEAFF. The CDR3 coding sequence is TGTGCCAGCAGTCCCCTTGGAGGGGCGAGAACTGAAGCTTTCTTT.

The chain carries TRBV29-1 and TRBJ1-4; maybe TRBD1 (5 bases). V shed 5 bases and J shed 3 bases, with 10 bases lying between them. CDR1 and CDR2 (germline): SQVTM, ANQGSEA. The CDR3 loop spans 13 amino acids. CDR3 nucleotides: TGCAGCGTTCGGGACGCATCTAATGAAAAACTGTTTTTT. Translating it yields CSVRDASNEKLFF.

This clonotype was counted a few times. The V gene is TRBV13, the J gene TRBJ1-2; D ambiguous. Germline V gene lookup returns CDR1 PRHDT and CDR2 FYEKMQ (reference sequence). The CDR3 sequence is 11 residues long. The germline V and J ends were trimmed by 5 bases and 5 bases, with 6 bases remaining between them. The CDR3 nucleotides read TGTGCCAGCAGCGATACTTATGGCTACACCTTC. Encoded protein: CASSDTYGYTF.

This clonotype was seen a few times. V gene TRBV24-1 combines with J gene TRBJ2-7, with 9 bases lining up with TRBD1. Trimming took 1 base from V and 3 from J; bases not matched to a gene: 6. The length of the CDR3 is 16 residues. Germline lookup yields CDR1 KGHDR and CDR2 SFDVKD. DNA for the CDR3: TGTGCCACCAGTGATTTTTTGGGACAGGGACGCTACGAGCAGTACTTC. This sequence encodes CATSDFLGQGRYEQYF.

The chain couples TRBV4-2 to TRBJ2-2; D is undetermined. CDR1 is LGHNA, CDR2 YNFKEQ, per germline. The V and J ends lost 3 bases and 5 bases respectively, with 10 bases between them. This CDR3 has 14 amino acids. CDR3 sequence reads: CASSHPEVTGELFF. The CDR3 DNA reads as TGTGCCAGCAGCCACCCGGAAGTAACCGGGGAGCTGTTTTTT.

Ten or more counts support this clonotype. The chain recombines TRBV4-1 with TRBJ1-1; no reliable D call. The CDR3 is 14 amino acids. Germline V gene data show CDR1 as MGHRA and CDR2 as YSYEKL. Trimming shortened V by 4 bases and J by 0 bases, and 9 bases separated the two germline ends. CDR3 DNA sequence: TGCGCCAGCAGCCTCTTGGTCCTGAACACTGAAGCTTTCTTT. Translating gives CASSLLVLNTEAFF.

The genes are TRBV4-3 and TRBJ2-1; 7 bases match TRBD2. Germline lookup yields CDR1 LGHNA and CDR2 YSLEER. The CDR3 spans 17 residues. V gave up 0 bases and J gave up 6 bases; unmatched junction bases: 11. CDR3 nucleotide sequence: TGCGCCAGCAGCCAAGATAACGGTGGGGGGGATTCCAATGAGCAGTTCTTC. Translating gives CASSQDNGGGDSNEQFF.